Listed below are T cell receptor beta chains from one sample, sequenced in a study of blood T cell repertoires in COVID-19. Produced via immunoSEQ multiplex PCR; TCRdb's table is partial and in-frame only. The sample includes approximately 170,000 clones, around four fifths of them seen just once. The sequenced material came from peripheral blood. Every receptor here comes from a woman aged 80 or older with acute or convalescent COVID-19. CDR3s include the opening cysteine and the closing phenylalanine or tryptophan. A D gene is named only where the DNA matches it firmly. Some rows have no size entry. The others give once, few or many, or a class for an expanded clone.

d_call	j_call	v_call	clone_size	cdr3_aa	cdr3_nt
TRBD1	TRBJ1-1	TRBV18	.	CASSPPQGQGLGSEAFF	TGTGCCAGCTCACCACCGCAGGGACAGGGCCTGGGGTCTGAAGCTTTCTTT
TRBD1	TRBJ1-4	TRBV5-1	.	CASSLGGGQGGEKLFF	TGCGCCAGCAGCTTGGGAGGGGGACAGGGAGGCGAAAAACTGTTTTTT
.	TRBJ1-1	TRBV2	.	CASRGVRSMNTEAFF	TGTGCCAGCAGAGGTGTGCGGTCGATGAACACTGAAGCTTTCTTT
TRBD1	TRBJ1-6	TRBV9	.	CASSGTGAPGNSPLHF	TGTGCCAGCAGTGGAACAGGGGCGCCAGGCAATTCACCCCTCCACTTT
.	TRBJ1-2	TRBV7-2	few	CASSSGTGHNGYTF	TGTGCCAGCAGCTCCGGAACAGGGCATAATGGCTACACCTTC
TRBD1	TRBJ2-6	TRBV3-1/TRBV3-2	.	CASSRPRDSFLSGANVLTF	TGTGCCAGCAGCCGACCCCGGGACAGTTTTCTCTCTGGGGCCAACGTCCTGACTTTC
.	TRBJ1-3	TRBV18	once	CASSPVQGIGSGNTIYF	TGTGCCAGCTCACCTGTCCAGGGCATTGGATCTGGAAACACCATATATTTT
.	TRBJ2-4	TRBV7-3	.	CASSLIGAGRDIQYF	TGTGCCAGCAGCTTAATAGGGGCAGGTAGAGACATTCAGTACTTC
.	TRBJ2-2	TRBV6-5	.	CASMSTGELFF	TGTGCCAGCATGAGCACCGGGGAGCTGTTTTTT
.	TRBJ1-4	TRBV6-5	.	CASSYSSGINEKLFF	TGTGCCAGCAGTTACTCATCCGGGATCAATGAAAAACTGTTTTTT
.	TRBJ2-3	TRBV24-1	once	CATSVGAQDTQYF	TGTGCCACCAGTGTGGGGGCGCAAGATACGCAGTATTTT
.	TRBJ1-5	TRBV28	.	CASSLRGQPQHF	TGTGCCAGCAGTTTGCGGGGTCAGCCCCAGCATTTT
.	TRBJ1-1	TRBV20-1	.	CSASYKAEAFF	TGCAGTGCCTCTTACAAAGCTGAAGCTTTCTTT
.	TRBJ2-7	TRBV18	.	CASSPGQTYEQYF	TGTGCCAGCTCACCCGGACAGACCTACGAGCAGTACTTC
TRBD2	TRBJ2-5	TRBV27	.	CASSLGLAAQETQYF	TGTGCCAGCAGTCTGGGACTAGCAGCTCAAGAGACCCAGTACTTC
TRBD1	TRBJ1-2	TRBV7-2	.	CASSLEGQGAGGYTF	TGTGCCAGCAGCTTAGAGGGACAGGGGGCGGGTGGCTACACCTTC
TRBD2	TRBJ2-7	TRBV5-4	.	CASSPTSGPYEQYF	TGTGCCAGCAGCCCGACTAGCGGCCCCTACGAGCAGTACTTC
TRBD2	TRBJ2-1	TRBV6-2/TRBV6-3	.	CASSFDGGGYNEQFF	TGTGCCAGCAGTTTTGATGGCGGGGGATACAATGAGCAGTTCTTC
.	TRBJ1-2	TRBV29-1	.	CSVGTVYNYGYTF	TGCAGCGTTGGTACAGTATACAACTATGGCTACACCTTC
TRBD2	TRBJ2-3	TRBV28	.	CASSSGGLGDTQYF	TGTGCCAGCAGCTCGGGAGGGCTCGGAGATACGCAGTATTTT
TRBD1	TRBJ2-7	TRBV5-6	.	CASSPNSGGSLLYYEQYF	TGTGCCAGCAGCCCAAATTCAGGGGGCAGTCTTCTGTACTACGAGCAGTACTTC
.	TRBJ1-1	TRBV29-1	once	CPKKQGRTEAFF	TGCCCAAAGAAGCAGGGAAGAACTGAAGCTTTCTTT
TRBD2	TRBJ2-7	TRBV3-1/TRBV3-2	.	CASSQSSGRAYEQYF	TGTGCCAGCAGCCAATCTAGCGGGAGAGCCTACGAGCAGTACTTC
TRBD2	TRBJ2-7	TRBV28	few	CASIKRGGLSYEQYF	TGTGCCAGCATTAAAAGGGGAGGGCTCTCCTACGAGCAGTACTTC
TRBD1	TRBJ2-1	TRBV5-1	.	CASSLRQGYSSYNEQFF	TGCGCCAGCAGCTTGAGACAGGGCTACAGCTCCTACAATGAGCAGTTCTTC
TRBD2	TRBJ2-1	TRBV10-3	.	CAISGSGRDLWSYNEQFF	TGTGCCATCAGTGGAAGCGGGAGGGATCTTTGGTCCTACAATGAGCAGTTCTTC
.	TRBJ2-1	TRBV6-6	.	CASRERGGPYNEQFF	TGTGCCAGCAGGGAAAGGGGGGGGCCCTACAATGAGCAGTTCTTC
.	TRBJ1-4	TRBV6-5	.	CASGTSPNEKLFF	TGTGCCAGCGGGACAAGCCCTAATGAAAAACTGTTTTTT
TRBD1	TRBJ1-1	TRBV29-1	few	CSVAGGNTEAFF	TGCAGCGTTGCAGGGGGGAACACTGAAGCTTTCTTT
.	TRBJ2-2	TRBV6-5	.	CASTYATVLNTGELFF	TGTGCCAGCACTTACGCTACTGTTCTTAACACCGGGGAGCTGTTTTTT
.	TRBJ2-3	TRBV28	.	CASSLLAESTDTQYF	TGTGCCAGCAGTTTATTAGCGGAGAGCACAGATACGCAGTATTTT
TRBD2	TRBJ2-1	TRBV3-1/TRBV3-2	.	CASSQKAGANNEQFF	TGTGCCAGCAGCCAAAAAGCGGGAGCGAACAATGAGCAGTTCTTC
.	TRBJ2-7	TRBV11-2	.	CASSSRGLGGEQYF	TGTGCCAGCAGCTCGAGAGGGCTAGGGGGCGAGCAGTACTTC
TRBD1	TRBJ1-4	TRBV19	.	CASSKNRGRNEKLFF	TGTGCCAGTAGTAAGAACAGGGGAAGGAACGAAAAACTGTTTTTT
TRBD2	TRBJ2-2	TRBV9	.	CASSARLAGKNTGELFF	TGTGCCAGCAGCGCCAGACTAGCGGGGAAGAACACCGGGGAGCTGTTTTTT
.	TRBJ2-7	TRBV6-5	.	CASSYSVTGREQYF	TGTGCCAGCAGTTACTCGGTTACAGGGCGGGAGCAGTACTTC
.	TRBJ2-3	TRBV28	.	CASSGIGGGPSDTQYF	TGTGCCAGCAGTGGTATAGGGGGAGGGCCGTCAGATACGCAGTATTTT
.	TRBJ1-2	TRBV18	.	CASSPMARNRALATNYGYTF	TGTGCCAGCTCACCGATGGCTCGAAACAGGGCCCTAGCTACTAACTATGGCTACACCTTC
TRBD1	TRBJ2-1	TRBV19	.	CASSIGGGRANEQFF	TGTGCCAGTAGTATAGGAGGGGGCAGGGCCAATGAGCAGTTCTTC
TRBD1	TRBJ2-3	TRBV19	.	CASTRTGNTDTQYF	TGTGCCAGTACCCGGACAGGGAACACAGATACGCAGTATTTT
TRBD2	TRBJ2-7	TRBV7-2	once	CASSSGLAVLYEQYF	TGTGCCAGCAGCTCCGGACTAGCGGTGCTCTACGAGCAGTACTTC
.	TRBJ2-3	TRBV29-1	few	CSFRVSSDTQYF	TGCAGCTTCAGGGTTTCCTCCGATACGCAGTATTTT
TRBD1	TRBJ1-3	TRBV24-1	.	CATSDSPRQGSGNTIYF	TGTGCCACCAGTGATTCTCCGAGACAGGGCTCTGGAAACACCATATATTTT
.	TRBJ1-4	TRBV28	.	CASSPTGLNEKLFF	TGTGCCAGCAGTCCTACCGGACTTAATGAAAAACTGTTTTTT
.	TRBJ2-5	TRBV10-3	few	CAISDSTETQYF	TGTGCCATCAGTGATAGTACAGAGACCCAGTACTTC
.	TRBJ2-7	TRBV20-1	.	CSARINYEQYF	TGCAGTGCTAGAATAAACTACGAGCAGTACTTC
TRBD2	TRBJ2-2	TRBV5-1	few	CASGTSLSTGELFF	TGCGCCAGCGGGACTAGCTTGAGCACCGGGGAGCTGTTTTTT
TRBD1	TRBJ2-7	TRBV6-5	.	CASSLRQGYEQYF	TGTGCCAGCAGTCTCAGACAGGGCTACGAGCAGTACTTC
TRBD1	TRBJ2-7	TRBV9	.	CASSVGPGQSYEQYF	TGTGCCAGCAGCGTAGGACCGGGACAGTCTTACGAGCAGTACTTC
.	TRBJ1-2	TRBV7-2	.	CASSFLRVPMGGYTF	TGTGCCAGCAGCTTCCTCAGGGTGCCTATGGGTGGCTACACCTTC
.	TRBJ2-2	TRBV5-1	.	CASSRGQNTGELFF	TGCGCCAGCAGCAGGGGACAGAACACCGGGGAGCTGTTTTTT
.	TRBJ2-1	TRBV5-4	.	CASRSNTRYNEQFF	TGTGCCAGCAGGTCTAATACTAGGTACAATGAGCAGTTCTTC
.	TRBJ1-5	TRBV7-6	.	CASSPYSNQPQHF	TGTGCCAGCAGCCCCTATAGCAATCAGCCCCAGCATTTT
.	TRBJ1-1	TRBV6-2/TRBV6-3	.	CASSYRQAENTEAFF	TGTGCCAGCAGTTATAGACAGGCGGAGAACACTGAAGCTTTCTTT
.	TRBJ2-2	TRBV18	.	CASSPRVAGASTGELFF	TGTGCCAGCTCACCACGTGTGGCGGGGGCTTCCACCGGGGAGCTGTTTTTT
.	TRBJ2-3	TRBV27	.	CASSLGWGSRDTQYF	TGTGCCAGCAGCCTTGGATGGGGCTCCAGAGATACGCAGTATTTT
TRBD1	TRBJ1-1	TRBV27	.	CASSLEGQANTEAFF	TGTGCCAGCAGTTTAGAAGGACAGGCGAACACTGAAGCTTTCTTT
.	TRBJ1-4	TRBV19	.	CATQRGFLEKLFF	TGTGCCACGCAAAGGGGATTTCTTGAAAAACTGTTTTTT
TRBD1	TRBJ2-1	TRBV7-8	.	CASSPKDRARGEQFF	TGTGCCAGCAGCCCTAAAGACAGGGCTAGGGGTGAGCAGTTCTTC
.	TRBJ1-5	TRBV6-5	.	CASRPGISNQPQHF	TGTGCCAGCAGGCCGGGAATTAGCAATCAGCCCCAGCATTTT